This T cell receptor (beta chain) emerged from a study of Tregs in tolerant kidney transplant recipients. Related graft donors supplied nonmyeloablative bone marrow transplants, and mixed chimerism was transient. Unstimulated Tregs (CD4+CD25+CD127-) and CD4+CD25- non-Tregs were sorted from PBMCs. The table came from immunoSEQ multiplex PCR; TCRdb's copy has only in-frame clones and leaves some out. Of about 81,000 clones in the sample, more than 85% are singletons; the top ten hold roughly 1.5%. Trimming removed 1 base from V and 9 bases from J; junction bases left unmatched: 6. The CDR3 length is 16 residues. Per the germline V gene, CDR1 is MNHEY and CDR2 is SVGAGI.

V gene TRBV6-5 combines with J gene TRBJ2-1, with 13 nucleotides matching TRBD2. The specimen was CD4+ T cells from blood (PBMCs), collected 24 months after the transplant. The sequence was collected from a human patient who received a combined kidney and bone marrow transplant. Some T cells may be provided by the graft donor. The CDR3 here is CASSYWTSGRESEQFF. The DNA for the CDR3 is TGTGCCAGCAGTTACTGGACTAGCGGGAGAGAAAGTGAGCAGTTCTTC.